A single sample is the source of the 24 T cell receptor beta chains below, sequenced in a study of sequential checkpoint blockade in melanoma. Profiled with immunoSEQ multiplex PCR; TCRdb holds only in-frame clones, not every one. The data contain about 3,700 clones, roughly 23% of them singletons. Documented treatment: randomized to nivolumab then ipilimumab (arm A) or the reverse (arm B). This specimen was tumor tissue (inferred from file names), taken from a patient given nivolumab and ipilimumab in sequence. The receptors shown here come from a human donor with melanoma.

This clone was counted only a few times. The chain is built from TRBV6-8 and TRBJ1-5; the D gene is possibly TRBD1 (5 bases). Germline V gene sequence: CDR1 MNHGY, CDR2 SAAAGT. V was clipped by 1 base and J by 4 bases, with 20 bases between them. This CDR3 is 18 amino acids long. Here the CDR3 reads CASSYFGTTKEGNQPQHF. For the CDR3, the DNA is TGTGCCAGCAGTTACTTCGGGACGACCAAGGAGGGAAATCAGCCCCAGCATTTT.

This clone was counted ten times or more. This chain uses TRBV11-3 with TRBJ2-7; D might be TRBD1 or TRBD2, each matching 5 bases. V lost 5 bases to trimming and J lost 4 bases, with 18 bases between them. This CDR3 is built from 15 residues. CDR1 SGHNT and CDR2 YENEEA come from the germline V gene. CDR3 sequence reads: CASSRGVGEGYEQYF. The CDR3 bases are TGTGCCAGCAGCCGAGGGGTGGGTGAGGGTTACGAGCAGTACTTC.

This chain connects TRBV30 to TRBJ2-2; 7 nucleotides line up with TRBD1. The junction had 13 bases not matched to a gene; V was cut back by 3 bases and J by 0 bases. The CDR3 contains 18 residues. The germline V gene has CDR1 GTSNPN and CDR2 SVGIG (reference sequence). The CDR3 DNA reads TGTGCCTGGAGACCTCAAACGGGGCAGGGGGCGAACACCGGGGAGCTGTTTTTT. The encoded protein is CAWRPQTGQGANTGELFF.

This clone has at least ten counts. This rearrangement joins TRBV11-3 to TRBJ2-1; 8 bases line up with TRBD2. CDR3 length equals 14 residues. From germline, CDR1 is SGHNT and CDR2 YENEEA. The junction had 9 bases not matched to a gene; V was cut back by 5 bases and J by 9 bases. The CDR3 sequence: CASSRSISGVEQFF. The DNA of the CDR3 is TGTGCCAGCAGCCGATCAATTAGCGGGGTTGAGCAGTTCTTC.

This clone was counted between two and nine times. The CDR3 DNA reads TGTGCCAGCACCAAGTGGATTGAAGCTTTCTTT. It specifies CASTKWIEAFF. The chain combines TRBV6-7 with TRBJ1-1; no definite D call. TRBV6-7 is sorted into the ORF group, with uncertain function. This CDR3 is 11 amino acids long. Trimming removed 7 bases from V and 7 bases from J, with 10 bases in between.

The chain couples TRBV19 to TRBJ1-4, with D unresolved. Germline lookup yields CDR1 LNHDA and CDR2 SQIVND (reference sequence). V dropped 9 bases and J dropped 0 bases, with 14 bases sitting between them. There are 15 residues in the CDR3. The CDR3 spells CASQPYGATNEKLFF. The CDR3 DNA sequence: TGTGCCAGCCAACCCTATGGAGCAACTAATGAAAAACTGTTTTTT. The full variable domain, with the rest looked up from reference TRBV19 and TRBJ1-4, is DGGITQSPKYLFRKEGQNVTLSCEQNLNHDAMYWYRQDPGQGLRLIYYSQIVNDFQKGDIAEGYSVSREKKESFPLTVTSAQKNPTAFYLCASQPYGATNEKLFFGSGTQLSVL.

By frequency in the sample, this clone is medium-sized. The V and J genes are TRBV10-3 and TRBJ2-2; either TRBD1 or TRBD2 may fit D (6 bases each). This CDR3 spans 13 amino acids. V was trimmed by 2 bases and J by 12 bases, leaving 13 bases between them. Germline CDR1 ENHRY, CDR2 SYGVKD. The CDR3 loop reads CAISETSTGKLFF. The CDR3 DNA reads TGTGCCATCAGTGAGACTAGCACAGGGAAGCTGTTTTTT.

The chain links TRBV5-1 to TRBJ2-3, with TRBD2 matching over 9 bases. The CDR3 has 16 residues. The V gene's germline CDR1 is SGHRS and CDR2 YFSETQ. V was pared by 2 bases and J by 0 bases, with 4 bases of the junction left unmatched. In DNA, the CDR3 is TGCGCCAGCAGCTTAGCGGGGGGCCGGAGCACAGATACGCAGTATTTT. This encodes CASSLAGGRSTDTQYF. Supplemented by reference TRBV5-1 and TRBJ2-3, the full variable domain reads KAGVTQTPRYLIKTRGQQVTLSCSPISGHRSVSWYQQTPGQGLQFLFEYFSETQRNKGNFPGRFSGRQFSNSRSEMNVSTLELGDSALYLCASSLAGGRSTDTQYFGPGTRLTVL.

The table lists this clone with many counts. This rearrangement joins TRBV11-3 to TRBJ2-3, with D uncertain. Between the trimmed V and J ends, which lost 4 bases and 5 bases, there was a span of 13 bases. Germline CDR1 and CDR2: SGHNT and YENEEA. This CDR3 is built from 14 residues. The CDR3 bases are TGTGCCAGCAGCTCCCCCGAGAGACTAGATACGCAGTATTTT. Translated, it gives CASSSPERLDTQYF.

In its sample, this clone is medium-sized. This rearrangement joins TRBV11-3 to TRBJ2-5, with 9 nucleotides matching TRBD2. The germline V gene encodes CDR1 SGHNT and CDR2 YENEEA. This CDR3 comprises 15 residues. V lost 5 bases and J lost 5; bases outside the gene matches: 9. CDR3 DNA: TGTGCCAGCAGCATGGGGGCGGGGGGGCGCGAGACCCAGTACTTC. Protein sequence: CASSMGAGGRETQYF.

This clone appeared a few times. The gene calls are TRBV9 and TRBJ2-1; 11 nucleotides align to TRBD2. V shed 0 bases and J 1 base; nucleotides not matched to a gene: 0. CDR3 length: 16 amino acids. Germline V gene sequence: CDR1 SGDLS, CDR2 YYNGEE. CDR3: CASSVASGGSYNEQFF. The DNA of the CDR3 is TGTGCCAGCAGCGTAGCTAGCGGGGGGTCCTACAATGAGCAGTTCTTC.

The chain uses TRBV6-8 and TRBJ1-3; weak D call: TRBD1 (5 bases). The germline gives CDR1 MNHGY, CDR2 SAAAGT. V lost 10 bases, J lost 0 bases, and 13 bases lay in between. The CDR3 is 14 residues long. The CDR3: CAIRQHNSGNTIYF. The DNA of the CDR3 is TGTGCCATCAGACAGCACAACTCTGGAAACACCATATATTTT.

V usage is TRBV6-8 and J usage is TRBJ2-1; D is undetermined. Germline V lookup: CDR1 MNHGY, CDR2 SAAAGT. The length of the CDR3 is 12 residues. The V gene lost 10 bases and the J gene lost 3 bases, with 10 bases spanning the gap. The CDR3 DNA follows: TGTGCCATCCGCGACGACTACAATGAGCAGTTCTTC. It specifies CAIRDDYNEQFF.

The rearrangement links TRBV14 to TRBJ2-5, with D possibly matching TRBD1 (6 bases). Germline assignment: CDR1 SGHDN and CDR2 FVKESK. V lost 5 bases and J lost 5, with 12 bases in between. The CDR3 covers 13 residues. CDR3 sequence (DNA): TGTGCCAGCAGCTACAGGGTAGGGGAGACCCAGTACTTC. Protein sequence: CASSYRVGETQYF.

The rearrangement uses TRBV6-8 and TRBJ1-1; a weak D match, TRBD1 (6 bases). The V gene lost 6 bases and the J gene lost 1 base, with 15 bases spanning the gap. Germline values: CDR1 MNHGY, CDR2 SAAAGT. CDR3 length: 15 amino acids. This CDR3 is CASSQGYIENTEAFF. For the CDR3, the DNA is TGTGCCAGCAGCCAGGGGTATATTGAGAACACTGAAGCTTTCTTT.

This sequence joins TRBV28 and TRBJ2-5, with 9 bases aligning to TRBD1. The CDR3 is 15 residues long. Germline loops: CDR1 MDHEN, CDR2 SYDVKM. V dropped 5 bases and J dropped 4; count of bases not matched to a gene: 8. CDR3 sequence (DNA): TGTGCCAGCAGTCCCCAGGGACAGGGTCCAGAGACCCAGTACTTC. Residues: CASSPQGQGPETQYF.

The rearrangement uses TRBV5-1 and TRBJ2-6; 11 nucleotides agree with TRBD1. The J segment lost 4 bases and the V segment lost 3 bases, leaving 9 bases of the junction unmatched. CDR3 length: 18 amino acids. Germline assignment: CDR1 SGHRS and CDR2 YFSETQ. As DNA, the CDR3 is TGCGCCAGCAGCTCCGCCGGGACAGGGGGTTCCGGGGCCAACGTCCTGACTTTC. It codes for CASSSAGTGGSGANVLTF.

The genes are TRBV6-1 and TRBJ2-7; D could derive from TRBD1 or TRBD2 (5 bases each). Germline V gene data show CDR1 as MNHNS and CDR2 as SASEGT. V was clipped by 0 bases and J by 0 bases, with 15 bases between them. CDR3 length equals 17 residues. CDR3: CASSEAGWGISSYEQYF. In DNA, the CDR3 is TGTGCCAGCAGTGAAGCGGGTTGGGGGATTAGCTCCTACGAGCAGTACTTC.

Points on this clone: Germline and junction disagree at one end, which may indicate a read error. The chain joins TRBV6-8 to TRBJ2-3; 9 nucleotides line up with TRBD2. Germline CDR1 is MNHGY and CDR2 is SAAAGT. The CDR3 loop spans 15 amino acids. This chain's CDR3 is CAISGSSGAVDTQYF. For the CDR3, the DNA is TGTGCCATCAGTGGTTCTAGCGGGGCGGTCGATACGCAGTATTTT.

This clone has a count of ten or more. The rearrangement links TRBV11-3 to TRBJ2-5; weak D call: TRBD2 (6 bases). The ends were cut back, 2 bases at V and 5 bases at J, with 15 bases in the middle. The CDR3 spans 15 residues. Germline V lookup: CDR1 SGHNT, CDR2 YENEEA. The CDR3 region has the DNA TGTGCCAGCAGCTTAATTCTCGTGGAGGGTGAGACCCAGTACTTC. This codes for CASSLILVEGETQYF.

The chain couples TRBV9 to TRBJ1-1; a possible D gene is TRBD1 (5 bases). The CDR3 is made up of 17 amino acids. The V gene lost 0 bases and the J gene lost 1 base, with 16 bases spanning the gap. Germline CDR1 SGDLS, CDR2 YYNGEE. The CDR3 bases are TGTGCCAGCAGCGTAGGGTACGCCGACGGGGGGAACACTGAAGCTTTCTTT. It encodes CASSVGYADGGNTEAFF.

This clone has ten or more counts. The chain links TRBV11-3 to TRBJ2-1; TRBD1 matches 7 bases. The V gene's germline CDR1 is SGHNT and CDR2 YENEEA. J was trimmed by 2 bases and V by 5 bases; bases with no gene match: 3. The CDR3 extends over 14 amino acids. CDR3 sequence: CASSVGGTYNEQFF. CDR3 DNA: TGTGCCAGCAGCGTAGGGGGCACCTACAATGAGCAGTTCTTC.

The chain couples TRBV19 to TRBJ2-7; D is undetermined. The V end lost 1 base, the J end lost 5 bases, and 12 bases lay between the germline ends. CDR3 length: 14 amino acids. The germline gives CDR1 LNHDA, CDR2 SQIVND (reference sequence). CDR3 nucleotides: TGTGCCAGTAGTATAGTAGGCAGCTACGACGAGCAGTACTTC. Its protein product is CASSIVGSYDEQYF.

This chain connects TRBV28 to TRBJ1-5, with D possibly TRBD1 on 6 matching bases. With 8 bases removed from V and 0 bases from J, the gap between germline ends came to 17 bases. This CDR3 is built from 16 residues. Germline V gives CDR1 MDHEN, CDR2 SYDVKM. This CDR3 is CASRRGRGYSNQPQHF. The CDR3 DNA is TGTGCCAGCCGTAGGGGCAGGGGATATAGCAATCAGCCCCAGCATTTT.